This T cell receptor (beta chain) stems from a study of T cell responses to AZD1222 COVID-19 vaccine. Overall study findings and caveats: Increases in Spike-specific TCR breadth and depth were seen after two AZD1222 doses. Vaccine-related CD4 TCRs covered spike, predominating at 160-218 and 743-854.

Germline CDR1 SGDLS, CDR2 YYNGEE. CDR3 length: 15 residues. The V gene end was trimmed by 0 bases and the J gene end by 2 bases; junction bases not matched to a gene: 5. Sequenced by immunoSEQ multiplex PCR; TCRdb stores in-frame clones only, minus some. Altogether 95,000 to 150,000 clones are present, 88% being singletons, with the ten largest covering 4% to 4.5%. About this clone: Antigen specificity is unknown.

The source was peripheral blood, collected on day 0 of AZD1222 vaccination. The clonotype was recovered from an adult in good health. The rearrangement uses TRBV9 and TRBJ2-7; 7 nucleotides line up with TRBD1. DNA of the CDR3: TGTGCCAGCAGCGTAGAGGCAGGACAGGCCTACGAGCAGTACTTC. Translated: CASSVEAGQAYEQYF.